One sample yielded the 3 T cell receptor beta chains listed below, sequenced in a study of cytomegalovirus exposure and HLA in healthy donors. Clones were sequenced by immunoSEQ multiplex PCR, and TCRdb holds only the in-frame ones, with some missing. The table records fewer than 200,000 clones, roughly 91% of them present only once. The sequenced sample was PBMCs. The source is a woman under 30 in good health and CMV-seropositive.

The rearrangement links TRBV10-1 to TRBJ2-1, with D possibly being TRBD1 (6 bases). Per the germline V gene, CDR1 is WNHNN and CDR2 is SYGVQD (reference sequence). The CDR3 is 13 amino acids. V was clipped by 4 bases and J by 2 bases, with 6 bases between them. Here the CDR3 reads CASSGQAYNEQFF. The CDR3, as DNA: TGCGCCAGCAGTGGACAGGCCTACAATGAGCAGTTCTTC.

V and J are TRBV2 and TRBJ1-4; 7 nucleotides line up with TRBD1. The CDR3 has 14 residues. J lost 6 bases, V lost 7 bases, and 8 bases had no gene match. CDR1 SNHLY and CDR2 FYNNEI come from the germline V gene. For the CDR3, the DNA is TGTGCCAGCACACGGGACAGCCTAGATGAAAAACTGTTTTTT. The encoded protein is CASTRDSLDEKLFF.

The rearrangement links TRBV9 to TRBJ2-2; D is possibly TRBD2 (5 bases). The CDR3 has 11 amino acids. In germline, CDR1 is SGDLS, CDR2 YYNGEE. The ends were cut back, 7 bases at V and 5 bases at J, with 6 bases in the middle. As DNA, the CDR3 is TGTGCCAGCGGAGGTACCGGGGAGCTGTTTTTT. It codes for CASGGTGELFF.